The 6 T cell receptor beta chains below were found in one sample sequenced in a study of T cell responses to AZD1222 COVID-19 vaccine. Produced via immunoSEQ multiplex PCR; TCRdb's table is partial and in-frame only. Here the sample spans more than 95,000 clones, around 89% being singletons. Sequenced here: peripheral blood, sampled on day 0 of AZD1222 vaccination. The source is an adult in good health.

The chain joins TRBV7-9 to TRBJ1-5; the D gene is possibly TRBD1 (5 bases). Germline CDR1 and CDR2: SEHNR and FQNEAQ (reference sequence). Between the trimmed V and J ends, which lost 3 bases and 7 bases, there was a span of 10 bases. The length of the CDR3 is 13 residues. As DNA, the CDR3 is TGTGCCAGCAGCTTCACAGGCGACCAGCCCCAGCATTTT. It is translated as CASSFTGDQPQHF.

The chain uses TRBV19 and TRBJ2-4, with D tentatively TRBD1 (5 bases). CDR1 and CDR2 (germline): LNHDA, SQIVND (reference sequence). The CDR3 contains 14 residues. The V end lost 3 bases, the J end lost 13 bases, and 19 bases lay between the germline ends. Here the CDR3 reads CASSIGQGLQVQYF. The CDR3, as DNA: TGTGCCAGTAGTATCGGGCAGGGCCTCCAGGTCCAGTACTTC.

The CDR3 loop reads CASSQDWIRYRNEKLFF. For the CDR3, the DNA is TGTGCCAGCAGCCAAGATTGGATAAGGTACCGAAATGAAAAACTGTTTTTT. The chain carries TRBV3-1 (or the pseudogene TRBV3-2) and TRBJ1-4; D ambiguous. Germline CDR1 reads LGHDT; CDR2 reads YNNKEL (reference sequence). Trimming removed 0 bases from V and 5 bases from J, with 16 bases in between. The CDR3 has 17 amino acids.

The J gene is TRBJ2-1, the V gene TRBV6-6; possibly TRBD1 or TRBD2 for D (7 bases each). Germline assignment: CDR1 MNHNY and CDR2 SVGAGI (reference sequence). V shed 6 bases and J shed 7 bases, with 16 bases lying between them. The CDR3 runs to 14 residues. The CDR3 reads CASSQGGGGNEQFF. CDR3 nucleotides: TGTGCCAGCAGCCAGGGAGGGGGCGGGAATGAGCAGTTCTTC.

CDR3: CASSRERGGFYEQYF. For the CDR3, the DNA is TGTGCCAGCAGCCGCGAGCGGGGAGGGTTCTACGAGCAGTACTTC. This chain connects TRBV5-5 to TRBJ2-7, with TRBD2 matching over 7 bases. Germline values: CDR1 SGHKS, CDR2 YYEKEE (reference sequence). Trimming cost V 4 bases and J 3 bases; bases outside gene matches: 10. CDR3 length equals 15 residues.

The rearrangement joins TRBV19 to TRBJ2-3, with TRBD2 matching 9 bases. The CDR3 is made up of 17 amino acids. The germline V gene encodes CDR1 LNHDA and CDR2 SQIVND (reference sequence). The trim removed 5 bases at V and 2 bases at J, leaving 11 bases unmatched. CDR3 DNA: TGTGCCAGTAGTTCCACCTTTAGCGGGGGAATCACAGATACGCAGTATTTT. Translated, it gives CASSSTFSGGITDTQYF.